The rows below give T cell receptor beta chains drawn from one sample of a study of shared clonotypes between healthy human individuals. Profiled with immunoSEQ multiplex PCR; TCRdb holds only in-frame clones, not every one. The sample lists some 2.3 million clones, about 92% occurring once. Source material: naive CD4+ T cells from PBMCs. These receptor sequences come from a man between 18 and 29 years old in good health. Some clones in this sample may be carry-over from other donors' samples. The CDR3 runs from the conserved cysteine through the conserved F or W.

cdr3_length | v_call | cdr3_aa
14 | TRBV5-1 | CASSSTVGSYEQYF
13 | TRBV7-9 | CASSLGSLDTQYF
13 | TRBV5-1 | CASSPGQFYEQYF
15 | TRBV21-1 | CASSSPGQGAEGYTF
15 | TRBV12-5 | CASGLGGTGGETQYF
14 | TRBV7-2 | CASSLDLGTGELFF
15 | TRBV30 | CAWSEPGQIKNIQYF
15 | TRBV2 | CASTLEGGGNQPQHF
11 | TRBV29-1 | CSVRNTGELFF
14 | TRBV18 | CASSTPGQGYEQYF
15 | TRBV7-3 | CASSPFGPGGNEQFF
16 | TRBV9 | CASSFRTSGSPDTQYF
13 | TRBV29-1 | CSVEQGENTEAFF
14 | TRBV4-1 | CASSQADRTSEQYF
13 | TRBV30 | CAWSRGFDQPQHF
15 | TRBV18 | CASSPPAGLGEKLFF
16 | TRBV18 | CASSPQPNPEPDTQYF
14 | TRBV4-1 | CASSQVLGDQPQHF
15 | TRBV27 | CASSLTVLATGELFF
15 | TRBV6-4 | CASSDTWDRGYGYTF
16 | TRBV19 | CASAFTGAKGNQPQHF
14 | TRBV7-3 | CASTLTGTEFEQFF
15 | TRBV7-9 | CASSPRLLRTDTQYF
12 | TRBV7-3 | CASSLGTNEQFF
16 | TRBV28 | CASSPLGQGLSYEQYF
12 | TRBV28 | CASSRQDYEQYF
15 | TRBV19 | CASSMGGGLLETQYF
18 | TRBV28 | CASRTLRDSLYSNQPQHF
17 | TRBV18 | CASSPKAGVGITDTQYF
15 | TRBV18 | CASSPPNTRGDIQYF
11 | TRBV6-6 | CASSSFETQYF
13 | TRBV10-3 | CAISDRPGYGYTF
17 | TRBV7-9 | CASSSYPGLRLRDEQYF
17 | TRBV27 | CASRPSDRNLMNTEAFF
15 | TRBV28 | CASSLWQGGATEAFF
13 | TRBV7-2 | CASSLPWGPEAFF
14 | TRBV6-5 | CASGRQPNTGELFF
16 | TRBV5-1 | CASSLEAASSGNTIYF
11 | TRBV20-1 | CSARLYNEQFF
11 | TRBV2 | CASSIDYEQYF
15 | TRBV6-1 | CASSEYGSSGNTIYF
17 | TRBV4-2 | CASSQESSGRETDTQYF
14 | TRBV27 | CASSLSGPHTEAFF